This T cell receptor (beta chain) emerged from a study of cytomegalovirus exposure and HLA in healthy donors. Study overall: Prior work identified 117 million unique TCR beta sequences in 150 million to 200 million T cells.

Germline CDR1 reads GTSNPN; CDR2 reads SVGIG (reference sequence). With 1 base clipped from V and 6 bases from J, the junction kept 10 bases outside the gene matches. The CDR3 has 16 residues. A multiplex PCR was run with 60 Vbeta primers and 13 Jbeta primers. TCRdb keeps only in-frame clones here, not all; method: immunoSEQ multiplex PCR. Here the sample spans about 190,000 clones, more than 80% being singletons. The origin of this receptor is a boy aged 5-17 years in good health and CMV-seronegative. This chain joins TRBV30 and TRBJ2-3; 10 bases fit TRBD1. The sample was PBMCs. CDR3 region: CAWSDDRGRSLDTQYF. The CDR3, as DNA: TGTGCCTGGAGTGATGACAGGGGGCGCTCCCTTGATACGCAGTATTTT.